One and the same sample provided the 4 T cell receptor beta chains below, sequenced in a study of Ad26.COV2.S vaccination and SARS-CoV-2 variants. Some clones are missing from TCRdb's copy, which holds only in-frame ones; the method was immunoSEQ multiplex PCR. Found here are 350,000 to 450,000 clones, 92% of them singletons; the top ten hold 3.9%. Sequenced here: peripheral blood, sampled after recovery from COVID-19. These receptors all stem from a human donor who had recovered from COVID-19.

This clone was counted a few times. This chain's CDR3 is CASSERLARNEQFF. The CDR3, as DNA: TGTGCCAGCAGCGAGAGACTAGCCCGCAATGAGCAGTTCTTC. The J gene is TRBJ2-1, the V gene TRBV7-6, with TRBD2 identical over 7 bases. The germline gives CDR1 SGHVS, CDR2 FNYEAQ. V gave up 5 bases and J gave up 6 bases; unmatched junction bases: 7. This CDR3 has 14 amino acids.

The J gene is TRBJ1-2, the V gene TRBV11-2, with TRBD1 as a possible D gene (6 bases). This CDR3 region has 14 residues. The V gene lost 4 bases and the J gene lost 8 bases, with 17 bases spanning the gap. Germline lookup yields CDR1 SGHAT and CDR2 FQNNGV. This CDR3 is CASSSNRGTSGYTF. The CDR3 nucleotides are TGTGCCAGCAGCTCGAATCGGGGGACAAGCGGCTACACCTTC.

The chain joins TRBV6-1 to TRBJ2-4, with D possibly being TRBD1 or TRBD2 (5 bases each). The CDR3 loop spans 13 amino acids. CDR1 is MNHNS, CDR2 SASEGT, per germline. V was trimmed by 5 bases and J by 9 bases, leaving 14 bases between them. CDR3 protein: CASSSAGAAIQYF. As DNA, the CDR3 is TGTGCCAGCAGTTCCGCCGGGGCGGCCATTCAGTACTTC.

The chain has TRBV20-1 and TRBJ2-1; D gene unclear. Germline V lookup: CDR1 DFQATT, CDR2 SNEGSKA (reference sequence). The CDR3 is made up of 11 amino acids. V lost 5 bases, J lost 6 bases, and 8 bases lay in between. CDR3 residues: CSAARSNEQFF. CDR3 DNA sequence: TGCAGTGCTGCCCGGAGCAATGAGCAGTTCTTC.